The clone carrying this T cell receptor beta chain has a count of ten or more. Its specificity is not known. The V end was cut by 1 base, the J end by 3 bases, with 13 bases between. CDR1 MGHRA and CDR2 YSYEKL come from the germline V gene. The CDR3 length is 15 residues. The 5'RACE template-switching step produced TCR cDNA and added a universal primer site and UMIs. TCRdb ran MiXCR on the 5' RACE reads and lists one entry per CDR3 protein. The sample contains some 340,000 distinct CDR3 sequences, over 4% of which appear only once. These data are taken from a study of T cells after yellow fever vaccination. Findings and caveats of the study: Reappearance after the booster was seen for most primary-vaccination clones, at 96% CD4 and 70% to 90% CD8. Weaker in magnitude, the secondary response showed a faster peak on day 5 versus 15.

This sequence originates from a man aged 18 to 30 who received the YFV17D yellow fever vaccine. The sequencing used PBMCs, collected 5 days after the yellow fever booster vaccination. The V and J genes are TRBV4-1 and TRBJ2-7; D gene ambiguous. Written as DNA, the CDR3 is TGCGCCAGCAGCCAAGGTCGTGGGGATCGCTACGAGCAGTACTTC. Encoded protein: CASSQGRGDRYEQYF.